This note documents a single TCR beta chain sequence. Its antigen is unknown. These data originate in a study of T cell responses to AZD1222 COVID-19 vaccine. Some clones are missing from TCRdb's copy, which holds only in-frame ones; the method was immunoSEQ multiplex PCR. Among fewer than 200,000 clones listed, over 80% were seen once. V was clipped by 4 bases and J by 0 bases; unmatched bases: 5. The CDR3 has 15 amino acids. The germline V gene has CDR1 MNHEY and CDR2 SVGEGT. Study findings and constraints: Most donors were white British and more were female, and clonal diversity was possibly underestimated. Nearly half of spike-specific TCRs reportedly target variant regions that are unmutated in the B.1.351 and B.1.1.7 variants. The study found vaccine-associated CD4 TCRs spanning spike, dominant at 160-218 and 743-854. Spike-specific TCR breadth and depth both grew after two AZD1222 doses.

V usage is TRBV6-2 or TRBV6-3 and J usage is TRBJ2-7; TRBD2 agrees at 8 bases. The sample consisted of peripheral blood, taken on day 0 of AZD1222 vaccination. The source is an adult in good health. This chain's CDR3 is CASSSQRESSYEQYF. The DNA of the CDR3 is TGTGCCAGCAGTTCCCAGCGGGAGAGCTCCTACGAGCAGTACTTC.